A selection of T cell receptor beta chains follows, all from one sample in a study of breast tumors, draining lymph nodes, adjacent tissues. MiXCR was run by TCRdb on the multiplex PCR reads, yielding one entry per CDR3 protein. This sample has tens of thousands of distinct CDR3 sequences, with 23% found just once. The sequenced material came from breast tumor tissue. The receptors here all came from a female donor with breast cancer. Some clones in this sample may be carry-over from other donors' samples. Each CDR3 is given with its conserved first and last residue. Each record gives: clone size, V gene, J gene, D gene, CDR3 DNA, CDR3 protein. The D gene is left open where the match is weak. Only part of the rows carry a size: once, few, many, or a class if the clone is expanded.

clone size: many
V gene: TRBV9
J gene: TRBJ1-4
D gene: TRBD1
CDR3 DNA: TGTGCCAGCAGCGTAGCCCCGACAGGGATCAATGAAAAACTGTTTTTT
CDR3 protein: CASSVAPTGINEKLFF

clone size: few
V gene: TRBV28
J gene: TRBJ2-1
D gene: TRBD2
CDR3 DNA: TGTGCCAGCAGTCTAAACCTGACTAGCGGAAGCCGGGAGCAGTTCTTC
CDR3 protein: CASSLNLTSGSREQFF

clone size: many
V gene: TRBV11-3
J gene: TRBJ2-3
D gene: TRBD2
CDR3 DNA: TGTGCCAGCAGCTTAGGGCGGGAGGGCACAGATACGCAGTATTTT
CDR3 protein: CASSLGREGTDTQYF

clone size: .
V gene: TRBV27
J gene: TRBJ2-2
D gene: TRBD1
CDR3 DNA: TGTGCCAGCAGCCTCCCGGGACAGGGGAACACCGGGGAGCTGTTTTTT
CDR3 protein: CASSLPGQGNTGELFF

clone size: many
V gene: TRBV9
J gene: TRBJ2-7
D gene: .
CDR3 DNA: TGTGCCAGCAGCGTTTTCCGTAGCGGCCCCAACTACGAGCAGTACTTC
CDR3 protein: CASSVFRSGPNYEQYF

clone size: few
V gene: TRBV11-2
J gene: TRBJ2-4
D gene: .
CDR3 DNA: TGTGCCAGCAGCTCAGATCGAAACATTCAGTACTTC
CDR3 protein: CASSSDRNIQYF

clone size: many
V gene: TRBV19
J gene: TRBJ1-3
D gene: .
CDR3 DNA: TGTGCCAGTAGTATACAACGCTCTGGAAACACCATATATTTT
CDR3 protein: CASSIQRSGNTIYF

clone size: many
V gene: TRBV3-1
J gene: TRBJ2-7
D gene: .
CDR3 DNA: TGTGCCAGCAGCCGAGAGTACGAGCAGTACTTC
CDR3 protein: CASSREYEQYF

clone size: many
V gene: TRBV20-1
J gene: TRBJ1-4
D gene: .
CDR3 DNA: TGCAGTGCTAGACCTCGGGAGTATGAAAAACTGTTTTTT
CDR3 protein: CSARPREYEKLFF

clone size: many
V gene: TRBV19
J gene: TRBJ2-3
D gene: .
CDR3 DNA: TGTGCCAGTAGTACCACTAGCAGCACAGATACGCAGTATTTT
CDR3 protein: CASSTTSSTDTQYF

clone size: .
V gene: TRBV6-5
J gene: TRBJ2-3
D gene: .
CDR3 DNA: TGTGTCAGCAGTTACTCGATTTCGGGGGCTGGCACAGATACGCAGTATTTT
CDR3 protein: CVSSYSISGAGTDTQYF

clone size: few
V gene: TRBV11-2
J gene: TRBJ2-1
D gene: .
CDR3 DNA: TGTGCCAGCAGCTTAGATGGAAGTGGGGGAGTGGAGCAGTTCTTC
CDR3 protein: CASSLDGSGGVEQFF

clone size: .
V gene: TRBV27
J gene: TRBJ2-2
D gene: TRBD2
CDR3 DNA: TGTGCCAGCTGCCTAGCGGGAGGGCTCGGGGAGCTGTTTTTT
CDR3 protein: CASCLAGGLGELFF

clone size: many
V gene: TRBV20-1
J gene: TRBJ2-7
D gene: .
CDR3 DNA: TGCAGTGCTAGAGATCGGGACCGAGTCTCCTACGAGCAGTACTTC
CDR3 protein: CSARDRDRVSYEQYF

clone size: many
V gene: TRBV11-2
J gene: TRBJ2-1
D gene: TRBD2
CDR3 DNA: TGTGCCAGCAGCCGGGACTACCACTACAATGAGCAGTTCTTC
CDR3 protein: CASSRDYHYNEQFF

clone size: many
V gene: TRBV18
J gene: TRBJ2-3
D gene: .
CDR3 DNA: TGTGCCAGCTCACCAGTTCCGGCTAGCACAGATACGCAGTATTTT
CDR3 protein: CASSPVPASTDTQYF

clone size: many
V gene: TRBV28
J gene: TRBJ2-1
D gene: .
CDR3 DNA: TGTGCCAGCAGGCCCCCGGGGGATGACAATGAGCAGTTCTTC
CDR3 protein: CASRPPGDDNEQFF

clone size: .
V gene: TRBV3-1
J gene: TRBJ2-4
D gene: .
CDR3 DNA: TGTGCCAGCAGCCATCTGACAAGAGAAAACATTCAGTACTTC
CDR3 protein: CASSHLTRENIQYF

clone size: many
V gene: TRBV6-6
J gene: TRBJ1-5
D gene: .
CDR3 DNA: TGTGCCAGCAGTTACATGGGGGGCAATCAGCCCCAGCATTTT
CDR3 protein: CASSYMGGNQPQHF

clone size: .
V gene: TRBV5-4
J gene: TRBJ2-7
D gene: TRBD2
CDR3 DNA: TGCGCCAGCAGCCAACTATTGGGGACTAGCGGGCCCTACGAGCAGTACTTC
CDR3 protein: CASSQLLGTSGPYEQYF

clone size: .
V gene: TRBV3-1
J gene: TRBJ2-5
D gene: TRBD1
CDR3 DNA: TGTGCCAGCATTCCAACCGGGACAGGGTGGGAGACCCAGTACTTC
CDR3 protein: CASIPTGTGWETQYF

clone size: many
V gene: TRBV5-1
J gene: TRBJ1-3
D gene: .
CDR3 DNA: TGCGCCAGCAGCTTGGGAGGGACAGGAAACACCATATATTTT
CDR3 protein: CASSLGGTGNTIYF

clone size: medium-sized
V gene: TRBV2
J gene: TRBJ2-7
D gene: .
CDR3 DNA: TGTGCCAGCAGGGGCCGGGGTTCCTACGAGCAGTACTTC
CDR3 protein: CASRGRGSYEQYF

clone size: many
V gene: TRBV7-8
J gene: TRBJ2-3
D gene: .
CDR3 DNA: TGTGCCAGCAGCTTAGACAGAACAGATACGCAGTATTTT
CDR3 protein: CASSLDRTDTQYF

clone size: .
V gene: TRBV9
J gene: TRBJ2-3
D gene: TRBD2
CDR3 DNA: TGTGCCAGCAGTGGACTAGCGGGAGGGCCTGCAGATACGCAGTATTTT
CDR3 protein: CASSGLAGGPADTQYF

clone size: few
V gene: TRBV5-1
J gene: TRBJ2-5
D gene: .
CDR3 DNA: TGCGCCAGCAGCTTGGGGGTGGAGACCCAGTACTTC
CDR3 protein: CASSLGVETQYF

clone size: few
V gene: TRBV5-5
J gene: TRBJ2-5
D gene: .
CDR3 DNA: TGTGCCAGCAGCTTGGAGTTTAGCGTACAAGAGACCCAGTACTTC
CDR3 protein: CASSLEFSVQETQYF

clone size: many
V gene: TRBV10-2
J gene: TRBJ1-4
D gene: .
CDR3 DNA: TGCGCCAGCAGCCCCCTCAGGGTGGGCCGGACTAATGAAAAACTGTTTTTT
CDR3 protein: CASSPLRVGRTNEKLFF

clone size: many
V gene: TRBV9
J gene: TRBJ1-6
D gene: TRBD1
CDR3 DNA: TGTGCCAGCAGCGTCCGGGACAGGGTTTCATATAATTCACCCCTCCACTTT
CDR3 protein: CASSVRDRVSYNSPLHF

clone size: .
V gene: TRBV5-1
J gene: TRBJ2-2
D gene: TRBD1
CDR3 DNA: TGCGCCAGCAGCTTGGGACAGGGCCATATCACCGGGGAGCTGTTTTTT
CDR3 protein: CASSLGQGHITGELFF

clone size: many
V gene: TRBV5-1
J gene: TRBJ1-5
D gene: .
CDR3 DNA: TGCGCCAGCAGCCAGGACGGCCGGGATCAGCCCCAGCATTTT
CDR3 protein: CASSQDGRDQPQHF

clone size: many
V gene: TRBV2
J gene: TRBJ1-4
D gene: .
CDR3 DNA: TGTGCCAGCAGTCCCCACCCAAACCAGATGCATGCAACTAATGAAAAACTGTTTTTT
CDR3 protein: CASSPHPNQMHATNEKLFF

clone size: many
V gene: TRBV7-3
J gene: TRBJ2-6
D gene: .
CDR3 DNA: TGTGCCAGCAGCCCCGGGGCCAACTCTGGGGCCAACGTCCTGACTTTC
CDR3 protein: CASSPGANSGANVLTF

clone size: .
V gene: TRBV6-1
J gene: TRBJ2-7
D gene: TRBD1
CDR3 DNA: TGCGCCAGCACCCATACAACAGGGGGCGATCCCTACGAGCAGTACTTC
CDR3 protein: CASTHTTGGDPYEQYF

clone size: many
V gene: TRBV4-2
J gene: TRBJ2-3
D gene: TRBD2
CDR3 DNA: TGTGCCAGCAGCCAAGGGGTCGGGGGGGCCACAGATACGCAGTATTTT
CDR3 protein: CASSQGVGGATDTQYF

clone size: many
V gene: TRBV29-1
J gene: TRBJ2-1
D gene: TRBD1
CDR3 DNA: TGCAGCGTAAAGACAGGGTTTGAGCAGTTCTTC
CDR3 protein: CSVKTGFEQFF

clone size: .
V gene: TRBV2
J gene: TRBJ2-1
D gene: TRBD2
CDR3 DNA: TGTGCCAGCAACGAGCGGGGGGGCCGGAATGAGCAGTTCTTC
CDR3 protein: CASNERGGRNEQFF

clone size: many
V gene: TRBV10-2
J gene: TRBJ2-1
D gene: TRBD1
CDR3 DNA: TGCGCCAGCAGGGCGGGACAGGGGCTCTACAATGAGCAGTTCTTC
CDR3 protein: CASRAGQGLYNEQFF

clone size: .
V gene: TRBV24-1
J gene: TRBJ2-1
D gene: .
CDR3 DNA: TGTGCCACCAGTGATCGGGGGAGTTACAATGAGCAGTTCTTC
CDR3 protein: CATSDRGSYNEQFF

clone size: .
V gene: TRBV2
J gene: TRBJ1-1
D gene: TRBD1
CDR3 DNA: TGTGCCAGCAGTGCCGACAGGGGCACTGAAGCTTTCTTT
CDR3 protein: CASSADRGTEAFF

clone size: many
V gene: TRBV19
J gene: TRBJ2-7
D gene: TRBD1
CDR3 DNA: TGTGCCAGTAGGGGACAGGACGTTTCCTACGAGCAGTACTTC
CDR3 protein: CASRGQDVSYEQYF

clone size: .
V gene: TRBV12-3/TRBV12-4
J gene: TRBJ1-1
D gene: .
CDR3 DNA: TGTGCCAGCAGCCCCGTAGCGGTGAACACTGAAGCTTTCTTT
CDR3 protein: CASSPVAVNTEAFF

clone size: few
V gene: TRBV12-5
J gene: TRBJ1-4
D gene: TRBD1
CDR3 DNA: TGTGCTAGTGGTTCCCCTGGGACAGGGGTTGAAAAACTGTTTTTT
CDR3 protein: CASGSPGTGVEKLFF

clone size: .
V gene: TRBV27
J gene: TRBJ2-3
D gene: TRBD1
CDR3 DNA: TGTGCCAGCAGTTTTGGGACAGGGTGGGGAGATACGCAGTATTTT
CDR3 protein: CASSFGTGWGDTQYF

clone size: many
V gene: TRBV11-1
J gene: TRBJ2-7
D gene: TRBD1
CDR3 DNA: TGTGCCAGCAGTTACGACAGGGGATTCTACGAGCAGTACTTC
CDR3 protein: CASSYDRGFYEQYF

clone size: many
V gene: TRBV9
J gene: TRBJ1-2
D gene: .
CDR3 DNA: TGTGCCAGCAGCCTAGAGGGCTGGACTCCATATGGCTACACCTTC
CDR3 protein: CASSLEGWTPYGYTF